This passage covers 25 T cell receptor beta chains from one sample sequenced in a study of T-cell reconstitution after alpha-beta-depleted transplantation in children. Preparing the TCRbeta library involved the use of unique molecular identifiers. Using its own MiXCR run on the PCR reads, TCRdb lists one record per CDR3 protein. The sample holds 450,000 to 600,000 distinct CDR3 sequences, about 11% seen once. Source: PBMCs, taken before TCRalphabeta/CD19-depleted stem cell transplant. These receptors were collected from a child under 10 years old with inherited bone marrow failure, due to receive a stem cell transplant.

This clonotype was found many times. The chain joins TRBV19 to TRBJ1-1; no clear D. CDR1 is LNHDA, CDR2 SQIVND, per germline (reference sequence). The CDR3 has 15 residues. Trimming shortened V by 4 bases and J by 4 bases, and 16 bases separated the two germline ends. The CDR3 nucleotides read TGTGCCAGTAGTACGCGCCGGGTTTTGGGCACTGAAGCTTTCTTT. Translating gives CASSTRRVLGTEAFF.

This clonotype was picked up a small number of times. The genes are TRBV19 and TRBJ1-5; D perhaps matches TRBD1 (5 bases). Germline V lookup: CDR1 LNHDA, CDR2 SQIVND (reference sequence). Trimming removed 7 bases at V and 0 bases at J, with 13 bases between. This CDR3 has 15 residues. The CDR3 sequence is CASKWGSGSNQPQHF. The CDR3 region has the DNA TGTGCCAGTAAATGGGGCTCGGGTAGCAATCAGCCCCAGCATTTT.

This clonotype came up many times. The chain carries TRBV12-3 or TRBV12-4 and TRBJ2-7, with TRBD1 identical over 8 bases. This CDR3 comprises 12 residues. The trim removed 7 bases at V and 2 bases at J, leaving 1 base unmatched. In nucleotides, the CDR3 is TGTGCCAGCACGGACAGGGCCTACGAGCAGTACTTC. Its translation is CASTDRAYEQYF.

In its sample, this clonotype was seen a few times. The chain employs TRBV28 and TRBJ2-7, with 8 bases matching TRBD2. The J segment lost 6 bases and the V segment lost 8 bases, leaving 3 bases of the junction unmatched. CDR3 length: 11 residues. CDR1 MDHEN and CDR2 SYDVKM come from the germline V gene. The CDR3 DNA reads TGTGCCAGCTCGGGACTAGTCGAGCAGTACTTC. Residues: CASSGLVEQYF.

With respect to this clonotype: A read error may be the cause here, since a much bigger clone is one base away. This chain uses TRBV7-6 with TRBJ2-2; possibly TRBD2 for D (5 bases). V lost 8 bases, J lost 8 bases, and 18 bases lay in between. The CDR3 sequence is 14 residues long. Germline V gene data show CDR1 as SGHVS and CDR2 as FNYEAQ. The CDR3 region has the DNA TGTGCCAGCTCGAAGAGGGTAGCGCCAGGGGAGCTGTTTTTT. Residues: CASSKRVAPGELFF.

This clonotype was counted at least ten times. The V call is TRBV7-2, the J call TRBJ1-1, with D possibly being TRBD1 (5 bases). The V gene lost 7 bases and the J gene lost 4 bases, with 13 bases spanning the gap. CDR3 length equals 13 residues. CDR1 SGHTA and CDR2 FQGNSA come from the germline V gene. The CDR3 nucleotides read TGTGCCAGCATCGATTACAGGAGCACTGAAGCTTTCTTT. Translating gives CASIDYRSTEAFF.

V gene TRBV12-3 or TRBV12-4 combines with J gene TRBJ2-5, with D possibly TRBD1 on 6 matching bases. CDR3 size: 15 residues. Trimming stripped 6 bases from V and 5 bases from J, with 19 bases between. The CDR3 sequence is CASRPTRQAPETQYF. CDR3 sequence (DNA): TGTGCCAGCAGACCAACTCGACAGGCCCCGGAGACCCAGTACTTC.

This clonotype was seen many times. J is TRBJ1-1 and V is TRBV4-3; weak D call: TRBD1 (5 bases). This CDR3 contains 13 residues. Germline assignment: CDR1 LGHNA and CDR2 YSLEER. V was cut by 4 bases and J by 5 bases, with 11 bases left in between. The CDR3 loop reads CASSRNGGTEAFF. The CDR3 nucleotides read TGCGCCAGCAGCCGAAATGGGGGGACTGAAGCTTTCTTT.

The table lists this clonotype with many counts. J is TRBJ2-7 and V is TRBV4-1; 7 nucleotides agree with TRBD2. Trimming took 0 bases from V and 2 from J; bases not matched to a gene: 10. The CDR3 has 17 residues. Germline CDR1 is MGHRA and CDR2 is YSYEKL. This CDR3 is CASSQDGSGPVAYEQYF. In nucleotides, the CDR3 is TGCGCCAGCAGCCAAGATGGTAGCGGGCCGGTGGCCTACGAGCAGTACTTC.

V gene TRBV4-1 combines with J gene TRBJ1-1; 7 bases agree with TRBD1. The CDR3 is 15 residues long. V was clipped by 1 base and J by 2 bases; unmatched bases: 4. Germline V gives CDR1 MGHRA, CDR2 YSYEKL. CDR3 sequence: CASSQVGTANTEAFF. The CDR3 DNA follows: TGCGCCAGCAGCCAAGTAGGGACAGCCAACACTGAAGCTTTCTTT.

This clonotype has ten or more counts. This rearrangement joins TRBV19 to TRBJ2-2; 12 nucleotides agree with TRBD1. V shed 4 bases and J 6 bases; nucleotides not matched to a gene: 6. Germline V gene data show CDR1 as LNHDA and CDR2 as SQIVND (reference sequence). The CDR3 totals 16 residues. CDR3 in DNA: TGTGCCAGTAGTACCCACCGGGACAGGGGGCCCGGGGAGCTGTTTTTT. It specifies CASSTHRDRGPGELFF.

This clonotype was counted many times. V is TRBV27 and J is TRBJ2-2; D might be TRBD2 (7 bases). CDR1 is MNHEY, CDR2 SMNVEV, per germline (reference sequence). This CDR3 has 15 residues. The V and J ends lost 8 bases and 2 bases respectively, with 15 bases between them. For the CDR3, the DNA is TGTGCCAGCCATCTGGGGGGGGGCAACACCGGGGAGCTGTTTTTT. Translated, it gives CASHLGGGNTGELFF.

This clonotype was seen ten or more times. This chain uses TRBV10-2 with TRBJ2-7; TRBD2 is a possible D gene (6 bases). This CDR3 is 13 amino acids long. The V gene lost 6 bases and the J gene lost 2 bases, with 11 bases spanning the gap. Germline CDR1 reads WSHSY; CDR2 reads SAAADI. CDR3 sequence: CASRSSGPYEQYF. CDR3 DNA sequence: TGCGCCAGCAGGAGTAGCGGACCCTACGAGCAGTACTTC.

This clonotype was seen at least ten times. The DNA for the CDR3 is TGTGCCAGCGGGTCTGAGGGTTACGAGCAGTACTTC. Translating gives CASGSEGYEQYF. The rearrangement uses TRBV28 and TRBJ2-7; possible D gene TRBD2, 5 bases. The V and J ends lost 8 bases and 4 bases respectively, with 12 bases between them. This CDR3 is built from 12 residues. CDR1 and CDR2 (germline): MDHEN, SYDVKM. Variable domain in full (rest from reference TRBV28 and TRBJ2-7): DVKVTQSSRYLVKRTGEKVFLECVQDMDHENMFWYRQDPGLGLRLIYFSYDVKMKEKGDIPEGYSVSREKKERFSLILESASTNQTSMYLCASGSEGYEQYFGPGTRLTVT.

This clonotype was recorded many times. The chain carries TRBV6-5 and TRBJ2-4; 7 nucleotides line up with TRBD1. This CDR3 contains 13 residues. Germline CDR1 reads MNHEY; CDR2 reads SVGAGI. With 7 bases clipped from V and 9 bases from J, the junction kept 9 bases outside the gene matches. The DNA for the CDR3 is TGTGCCAGCACCCAGGGAACAGGGGCCATTCAGTACTTC. It specifies CASTQGTGAIQYF.

The genes are TRBV19 and TRBJ2-7; TRBD1 agrees at 8 bases. The CDR3 runs 15 residues. Per the germline V gene, CDR1 is LNHDA and CDR2 is SQIVND (reference sequence). The V segment lost 5 bases and the J segment 0 bases; nucleotides outside the gene matches: 6. The CDR3 here is CASSPRTGFSYEQYF. Here the CDR3 DNA reads TGTGCCAGTAGTCCTAGGACAGGGTTCTCCTACGAGCAGTACTTC.

This chain uses TRBV11-2 with TRBJ2-2; 8 nucleotides agree with TRBD2. CDR1 and CDR2 (germline): SGHAT, FQNNGV. CDR3 length: 17 amino acids. The V gene end was trimmed by 3 bases and the J gene end by 8 bases; junction bases not matched to a gene: 14. The CDR3 nucleotides read TGTGCCAGCAGCTTTTTGTTTGTCGGGAGGGCCGGGGGGGAGCTGTTTTTT. This encodes CASSFLFVGRAGGELFF.

This clonotype was seen ten or more times. One end of the junction does not line up with germline, which may come from a read error. The chain links TRBV5-5 to TRBJ2-7; D uncertain. Germline V gene lookup returns CDR1 SGHKS and CDR2 YYEKEE (reference sequence). This CDR3 is built from 15 residues. The CDR3 sequence is CASSLAGTGAYEQYF. In nucleotides, the CDR3 is TGCGCCAGCAGCTTGGCCGGCACCGGAGCCTACGAGCAGTACTTC.

This clonotype came up many times. The chain is built from TRBV29-1 and TRBJ1-2; D is unclear. The CDR3 has 15 amino acids. Germline lookup yields CDR1 SQVTM and CDR2 ANQGSEA. V was pared by 4 bases and J by 1 base, with 16 bases between. CDR3: CSVGIGANLNYGYTF. DNA for the CDR3: TGCAGCGTTGGAATAGGAGCCAATCTTAACTATGGCTACACCTTC.

The rearrangement links TRBV20-1 to TRBJ1-4; 9 positions match TRBD1. The V segment lost 6 bases and the J segment 8 bases; nucleotides outside the gene matches: 7. Per germline, CDR1 DFQATT and CDR2 SNEGSKA (reference sequence). The CDR3 length is 13 residues. For the CDR3, the DNA is TGCAGTGCAAGGACAGGGGAGGAGGAAAAACTGTTTTTT. It codes for CSARTGEEEKLFF.

This clonotype was recorded at least ten times. This chain joins TRBV12-3 or TRBV12-4 and TRBJ2-1, with 14 bases aligning to TRBD2. This CDR3 contains 21 residues. V was pared by 3 bases and J by 4 bases, with 17 bases of the junction left unmatched. The CDR3 DNA reads TGTGCCAGCAGTTTTCGGAGGTTAGGGACTAGCGGGAGTGGGGCTTACAATGAGCAGTTCTTC. It is translated as CASSFRRLGTSGSGAYNEQFF.

The V and J genes are TRBV6-2 or TRBV6-3 and TRBJ1-5; D is possibly TRBD1 (5 bases). Germline values: CDR1 MNHEY, CDR2 SVGEGT. CDR3 length equals 14 residues. Trimming left V 6 bases short and J 4 bases short, with 13 bases between. DNA for the CDR3: TGTGCCAGCAGAGCCGGGACGTATAATCAGCCCCAGCATTTT. This gives the protein CASRAGTYNQPQHF.

This clonotype was found many times. The rearrangement links TRBV5-6 to TRBJ2-3; 11 bases align to TRBD2. The CDR3 contains 17 residues. The V segment lost 6 bases and the J segment 6 bases; nucleotides outside the gene matches: 15. From germline, CDR1 is SGHDT and CDR2 YYEEEE. The chain's CDR3 is CASIESTSGIGDDTQYF. In DNA form, the CDR3 reads TGTGCCAGCATCGAATCGACTAGCGGGATAGGAGATGATACGCAGTATTTT.

This clonotype occurred a few times. This sequence joins TRBV27 and TRBJ2-7; 16 nucleotides align to TRBD2. The CDR3 extends over 20 amino acids. From germline, CDR1 is MNHEY and CDR2 SMNVEV (reference sequence). The V segment lost 5 bases and the J segment 0 bases; nucleotides outside the gene matches: 13. The CDR3 DNA reads as TGTGCCAGCAGTGCGCGAGGGACTAGCGGGAGGGCCACGAGCTCCTACGAGCAGTACTTC. Amino acid sequence: CASSARGTSGRATSSYEQYF.

This clonotype has ten or more counts. The rearrangement joins TRBV27 to TRBJ1-5; D is perhaps TRBD1 (6 bases). Trimming pared 7 bases from V and 4 bases from J, leaving 20 bases between. Germline CDR1 and CDR2: MNHEY and SMNVEV (reference sequence). CDR3 length: 16 amino acids. CDR3 protein: CASTWQGLGGNQPQHF. In nucleotides, the CDR3 is TGTGCCAGCACATGGCAGGGGCTTGGGGGTAATCAGCCCCAGCATTTT.